The 19 T cell receptor beta chains presented below share a single source sample, sequenced in a study of T-cell reconstitution after alpha-beta-depleted transplantation in children. Unique molecular identifiers were incorporated into the prepared TCRbeta library. TCRdb reanalysed the PCR reads using MiXCR and keeps one entry per CDR3 protein. The sample yields 500,000 to 650,000 distinct CDR3 sequences, about an eighth seen once. The source was PBMCs, mostly from graft donor cells, collected 180 days after TCRalphabeta/CD19-depleted stem cell transplant. These receptors came from a female patient younger than 10 who had a stem cell transplant for aplastic anemia, so the T cells may come from the graft donor.

This clonotype turned up a few times. This may be a read error, as it is one base from a much larger clone. This rearrangement joins TRBV5-1 to TRBJ1-4, with D uncertain. Germline V lookup: CDR1 SGHRS, CDR2 YFSETQ. This CDR3 comprises 14 residues. CDR3: CASSPPSLNENLFF. In DNA form, the CDR3 reads TGCGCCAGCAGCCCGCCGTCTCTTAATGAAAACCTGTTTTTT.

At least ten counts were recorded for this clonotype. V usage is TRBV12-3 or TRBV12-4 and J usage is TRBJ1-5, with 7 bases aligning to TRBD1. V shed 2 bases, J shed 9 bases, and the junction held 7 bases outside the gene matches. The CDR3 is 14 amino acids. CDR3 amino acids: CASSLQGGLGPQHF. The CDR3 DNA reads as TGTGCCAGCAGTTTACAGGGGGGCTTGGGGCCCCAGCATTTT.

CDR3 DNA sequence: TGTGCCAGCAGCTCACAGAACTATGGCTACACCTTC. This codes for CASSSQNYGYTF. The genes are TRBV3-1 and TRBJ1-2; D gene ambiguous. V was pared by 5 bases and J by 2 bases, with 6 bases between. Germline V gene lookup returns CDR1 LGHDT and CDR2 YNNKEL (reference sequence). CDR3 length equals 12 residues.

This clonotype was observed a few times. The chain joins TRBV6-2 or TRBV6-3 to TRBJ2-1; TRBD2 matches at 10 bases. The V gene's germline CDR1 is MNHEY and CDR2 SVGEGT. Germline trimming cut 5 bases from V and 3 bases from J; bases unmatched to any gene: 10. CDR3 length equals 17 residues. In nucleotides, the CDR3 is TGTGCCAGCAGTACATGGCTAGCGGGAGTGCTCTACAATGAGCAGTTCTTC. It yields the protein CASSTWLAGVLYNEQFF.

This clonotype occurred a few times. The chain is built from TRBV5-1 and TRBJ2-7; the D is unclear. Trimming pared 0 bases from V and 3 bases from J, leaving 13 bases between. Looked up from germline, CDR1 is SGHRS and CDR2 is YFSETQ. The CDR3 extends over 15 amino acids. The CDR3 region has the DNA TGCGCCAGCAGCTTGGTGCGGCATCGCCTCTACGAGCAGTACTTC. This sequence encodes CASSLVRHRLYEQYF. The entire variable domain, with the rest obtained from reference TRBV5-1 and TRBJ2-7, is as follows: KAGVTQTPRYLIKTRGQQVTLSCSPISGHRSVSWYQQTPGQGLQFLFEYFSETQRNKGNFPGRFSGRQFSNSRSEMNVSTLELGDSALYLCASSLVRHRLYEQYFGPGTRLTVT.

The rearrangement joins TRBV21-1 to TRBJ2-2; the table's D call TRBD1 went unverified against the DNA. TRBV21-1 is a known pseudogene. The CDR3 loop spans 18 amino acids. CDR3 coding DNA: TGTGCCAGCGCTGGCCTGCGGGCGACCTTAACGAACACCGGGGAGCTGTTTTTT. It translates to CASAGLRATLTNTGELFF.

This clonotype was observed a handful of times. This chain links TRBV29-1 with TRBJ1-1, with a possible D match to TRBD1 (5 bases). The V end lost 6 bases, the J end lost 0 bases, and 11 bases lay between the germline ends. Looked up from germline, CDR1 is SQVTM and CDR2 is ANQGSEA. CDR3 size: 13 residues. Here the CDR3 reads CSVGRNLNTEAFF. The CDR3 DNA is TGCAGCGTGGGACGGAACCTGAACACTGAAGCTTTCTTT.

This clonotype was seen a few times. The chain couples TRBV2 to TRBJ2-2; the match to TRBD2 covers 8 bases. Germline V lookup: CDR1 SNHLY, CDR2 FYNNEI. The CDR3 sequence is 15 residues long. V was pared by 2 bases and J by 5 bases, with 4 bases of the junction left unmatched. CDR3 bases: TGTGCCAGCAGTGAAATACCGGGAGGGACCGGGGAGCTGTTTTTT. The encoded protein is CASSEIPGGTGELFF.

This rearrangement joins TRBV5-4 to TRBJ1-5, with 7 bases lining up with TRBD1. This CDR3 has 16 amino acids. From germline, CDR1 is SGHNT and CDR2 YYREEE (reference sequence). Germline trimming cut 3 bases from V and 5 bases from J; bases unmatched to any gene: 11. The CDR3 loop is CASSYQGTDPDQPQHF. The CDR3 DNA sequence: TGTGCCAGCAGCTACCAAGGGACAGATCCGGATCAGCCCCAGCATTTT. Full variable domain (remainder filled in from reference TRBV5-4 and TRBJ1-5): ETGVTQSPTHLIKTRGQQVTLRCSSQSGHNTVSWYQQALGQGPQFIFQYYREEENGRGNFPPRFSGLQFPNYSSELNVNALELDDSALYLCASSYQGTDPDQPQHFGDGTRLSIL.

V is TRBV28 and J is TRBJ2-1; D call uncertain. The CDR3 length is 13 residues. The germline V gene encodes CDR1 MDHEN and CDR2 SYDVKM. Trimming took 6 bases from V and 10 from J, leaving 16 bases between them. The CDR3, as DNA: TGTGCCAGCAGCCTCGCCGCCCTGCGGGAGCAGTTCTTC. It encodes CASSLAALREQFF.

This clonotype appeared a few times. The chain uses TRBV20-1 and TRBJ2-5; D is perhaps TRBD2 (6 bases). V was pared by 2 bases and J by 5 bases, with 18 bases between. Germline V lookup: CDR1 DFQATT, CDR2 SNEGSKA (reference sequence). The CDR3 contains 15 residues. CDR3 DNA: TGCAGTGCTAGAAAAGGGCGGGGATGGGGGGAGACCCAGTACTTC. Translating gives CSARKGRGWGETQYF.

The chain has TRBV15 and TRBJ1-2; D is uncertain. Germline lookup yields CDR1 LNHNV and CDR2 YYDKDF (reference sequence). CDR3 length: 16 residues. Trimming took 4 bases from V and 2 from J, leaving 17 bases between them. CDR3 DNA: TGTGCCACCAGCAACCTCTGGAACCTGAGAAACTATGGCTACACCTTC. It specifies CATSNLWNLRNYGYTF.

This clonotype was counted at least ten times. V usage is TRBV25-1 and J usage is TRBJ1-5; TRBD1 matches at 7 bases. The CDR3 is made up of 15 amino acids. V was clipped by 2 bases and J by 2 bases; unmatched bases: 3. The germline V gene encodes CDR1 MGHDK and CDR2 SYGVNS. The CDR3 spells CASSETGTGNQPQHF. In DNA form, the CDR3 reads TGTGCCAGCAGTGAAACCGGGACAGGCAATCAGCCCCAGCATTTT.

The chain has TRBV7-2 and TRBJ1-1; D is ambiguous. V lost 3 bases and J 9 bases, leaving 14 bases between the germline ends. The V gene's germline CDR1 is SGHTA and CDR2 FQGNSA. This CDR3 is 13 amino acids long. The CDR3 DNA reads as TGTGCCAGCAGCTTTGACCGACGGCGGCAAGCTTTCTTT. It yields the protein CASSFDRRRQAFF.

The chain employs TRBV28 and TRBJ2-4; D could derive from TRBD1 or TRBD2 (5 bases each). The CDR3 extends over 12 amino acids. The germline V gene has CDR1 MDHEN and CDR2 SYDVKM. Trimming removed 3 bases from V and 8 bases from J, with 8 bases in between. CDR3 sequence: CASSFLGDIQYF. CDR3 bases: TGTGCCAGCAGTTTTTTGGGGGACATTCAGTACTTC. Together with reference TRBV28 and TRBJ2-4, the CDR3 gives the full variable domain: DVKVTQSSRYLVKRTGEKVFLECVQDMDHENMFWYRQDPGLGLRLIYFSYDVKMKEKGDIPEGYSVSREKKERFSLILESASTNQTSMYLCASSFLGDIQYFGAGTRLSVL.

This clonotype was recorded only once. Mismatch with germline at one junction end may stem from a read error. CDR3 in DNA: TGTGCCGTTGGTAGGGACAGAAACACTGAACCTTTCTTT. Its protein product is CAVGRDRNTEPFF. V usage is TRBV18 and J usage is TRBJ1-1, with 7 positions matching TRBD1. CDR1 is KGHSH, CDR2 LQKENI, per germline. This CDR3 has 13 amino acids.

This clonotype was found a few times. The V call is TRBV27, the J call TRBJ2-7; maybe TRBD1 (6 bases). Germline V lookup: CDR1 MNHEY, CDR2 SMNVEV (reference sequence). This CDR3 is built from 12 residues. The V end lost 10 bases, the J end lost 2 bases, and 12 bases lay between the germline ends. The DNA for the CDR3 is TGTGCCACCTGGGACAATGCCTACGAGCAGTACTTC. Encoded protein: CATWDNAYEQYF.

This chain links TRBV29-1 with TRBJ1-1; maybe TRBD1 (6 bases). The CDR3 length is 14 residues. Germline V gives CDR1 SQVTM, CDR2 ANQGSEA. Trimming removed 7 bases at V and 2 bases at J, with 17 bases between. DNA for the CDR3: TGCAGCGCCCGAATAGGACAGAGAAACACTGAAGCTTTCTTT. Protein: CSARIGQRNTEAFF.

This clonotype occurred a few times. The CDR3 coding sequence is TGCAGCGTTCACAGGGGAAACACTGAAGCTTTCTTT. Its translation: CSVHRGNTEAFF. This chain connects TRBV29-1 to TRBJ1-1; 7 bases are a match to TRBD1. Germline CDR1 and CDR2: SQVTM and ANQGSEA. The length of the CDR3 is 12 residues. The V gene end was trimmed by 5 bases and the J gene end by 2 bases; junction bases not matched to a gene: 2. Full variable domain (missing parts from reference TRBV29-1 and TRBJ1-1): SAVISQKPSRDICQRGTSLTIQCQVDSQVTMMFWYRQQPGQSLTLIATANQGSEATYESGFVIDKFPISRPNLTFSTLTVSNMSPEDSSIYLCSVHRGNTEAFFGQGTRLTVV.